A single sample gave rise to the 18 T cell receptor beta chains below, sequenced in a study of T-cell reconstitution after alpha-beta-depleted transplantation in children. It was with unique molecular identifiers that the TCRbeta library was prepared. MiXCR, run by TCRdb on the PCR reads, gives a single entry per CDR3 protein. The sample holds about 610,000 distinct CDR3 sequences, roughly a quarter seen once. The sample was PBMCs, taken before TCRalphabeta/CD19-depleted stem cell transplant. The receptor source for this set is a boy younger than two with Wiskott-Aldrich syndrome, due to receive a stem cell transplant.

The V and J genes are TRBV5-1 and TRBJ2-3; TRBD1 aligns across 12 bases. The trim removed 5 bases at V and 8 bases at J, leaving 12 bases unmatched. The CDR3 spans 16 residues. Germline V lookup: CDR1 SGHRS, CDR2 YFSETQ. CDR3 in amino acids: CASRLPPGQGAGTQYF. In DNA form, the CDR3 reads TGCGCCAGCAGGCTTCCCCCGGGACAGGGGGCTGGTACGCAGTATTTT. Full variable domain (missing parts from reference TRBV5-1 and TRBJ2-3): KAGVTQTPRYLIKTRGQQVTLSCSPISGHRSVSWYQQTPGQGLQFLFEYFSETQRNKGNFPGRFSGRQFSNSRSEMNVSTLELGDSALYLCASRLPPGQGAGTQYFGPGTRLTVL.

The chain recombines TRBV12-3 or TRBV12-4 with TRBJ1-5; D unresolved. V lost 0 bases and J lost 7, with 7 bases in between. The CDR3 covers 13 residues. In DNA form, the CDR3 reads TGTGCCAGCAGTTTAGCGGAGGGCCAGCCCCAGCATTTT. Translating it yields CASSLAEGQPQHF.

The V and J genes are TRBV24-1 and TRBJ2-1, with 16 bases fitting TRBD2. V lost 4 bases, J lost 8 bases, and 4 bases stayed unmatched. Germline lookup yields CDR1 KGHDR and CDR2 SFDVKD. The CDR3 has 16 amino acids. The CDR3 region has the DNA TGTGCCACCAGTGACCCCGGGACTAGCGGGAGGGATGAGCAGTTCTTC. Its translation is CATSDPGTSGRDEQFF.

The chain joins TRBV6-1 to TRBJ2-7; 7 nucleotides align to TRBD2. This CDR3 is 15 amino acids long. Germline lookup yields CDR1 MNHNS and CDR2 SASEGT. V lost 6 bases to trimming and J lost 2 bases; unmatched junction nucleotides: 10. For the CDR3, the DNA is TGTGCCAGCAGCCTAATGAAGGGAGGGACCTACGAGCAGTACTTC. It is translated as CASSLMKGGTYEQYF.

The V gene is TRBV5-5, the J gene TRBJ1-3, with D hard to call. This CDR3 has 16 residues. V lost 1 base and J 7 bases, leaving 18 bases between the germline ends. CDR1 SGHKS and CDR2 YYEKEE come from the germline V gene (reference sequence). The CDR3 DNA sequence: TGTGCCAGCAGCTTGTTCGACAACGAAGCTCCCAACACCATATATTTT. Its protein product is CASSLFDNEAPNTIYF.

The chain recombines TRBV28 with TRBJ2-6; D call uncertain. V was cut by 10 bases and J by 2 bases, with 6 bases left in between. Germline V gene data show CDR1 as MDHEN and CDR2 as SYDVKM. The CDR3 extends over 12 amino acids. The CDR3: CAIAAGANVLTF. CDR3 coding DNA: TGTGCCATTGCGGCTGGGGCCAACGTCCTGACTTTC.

This clonotype turned up a few times. For the CDR3, the DNA is TGTGCCAGCAGCCGGGGGGAGGATACGCAGTATTTT. Its protein is CASSRGEDTQYF. The chain combines TRBV11-3 with TRBJ2-3; 7 bases align to TRBD2. Germline values: CDR1 SGHNT, CDR2 YENEEA. This CDR3 has 12 amino acids. The trim removed 5 bases at V and 6 bases at J, leaving 2 bases unmatched.

The chain employs TRBV29-1 and TRBJ2-7; 8 nucleotides align to TRBD1. V lost 6 bases and J lost 5; bases outside the gene matches: 9. Germline CDR1 and CDR2: SQVTM and ANQGSEA. The CDR3 spans 13 residues. The CDR3 region has the DNA TGCAGCGTGGACGGGGACAGGCGCGACGAGCAGTACTTC. It encodes CSVDGDRRDEQYF.

The rearrangement links TRBV5-1 to TRBJ2-3; no firm D call. Germline V CDR1 and CDR2: SGHRS, YFSETQ. V was trimmed by 0 bases and J by 4 bases, leaving 6 bases between them. The CDR3 contains 13 residues. The DNA of the CDR3 is TGCGCCAGCAGCTTGGGACAATCAGATACGCAGTATTTT. The encoded protein is CASSLGQSDTQYF.

A few counts support this clonotype. V and J are TRBV5-1 and TRBJ2-7; either TRBD1 or TRBD2 may supply D (6 bases each). The V gene lost 0 bases and the J gene lost 5 bases, with 12 bases spanning the gap. The CDR3 runs 14 residues. Per the germline V gene, CDR1 is SGHRS and CDR2 is YFSETQ. Here the CDR3 reads CASSLGRGQDEQYF. The CDR3 DNA is TGCGCCAGCAGCTTGGGTCGGGGGCAGGACGAGCAGTACTTC.

This clonotype occurred a few times. This rearrangement joins TRBV10-3 to TRBJ2-7; D gene uncertain. In germline, CDR1 is ENHRY, CDR2 SYGVKD. V gave up 6 bases and J gave up 1 base, with 4 bases separating them. The CDR3 runs to 11 residues. As DNA, the CDR3 is TGTGCCATCAGGGGTTCCTACGAGCAGTACTTC. It specifies CAIRGSYEQYF.

The CDR3 sequence is CSAPRGILGDGYTF. DNA for the CDR3: TGCAGTGCTCCCCGGGGGATCCTTGGCGATGGCTACACCTTC. The chain combines TRBV20-1 with TRBJ1-2, with TRBD1 as a possible D gene (5 bases). CDR3 length: 14 residues. Trimming left V 5 bases short and J 6 bases short, with 19 bases between. Germline CDR1 DFQATT, CDR2 SNEGSKA (reference sequence).

This clonotype was observed a handful of times. J is TRBJ2-1 and V is TRBV6-2 or TRBV6-3, with TRBD1 matching over 7 bases. V trimming: 10 bases; J trimming: 0 bases; junction bases outside the gene matches: 3. Germline CDR1 MNHEY, CDR2 SVGEGT. This CDR3 spans 13 amino acids. CDR3 sequence reads: CATTGSSYNEQFF. The CDR3 nucleotides are TGTGCCACGACAGGGAGCTCCTACAATGAGCAGTTCTTC.

This clonotype has a handful of counts. V and J are TRBV11-1 and TRBJ2-1, with D possibly called TRBD1 or TRBD2 (7 bases each). Germline V gene lookup returns CDR1 SGHAT and CDR2 FQDESV (reference sequence). This CDR3 is built from 14 residues. The V end was cut by 4 bases, the J end by 8 bases, with 15 bases between. The CDR3 protein is CASSSWDSGDEQFF. CDR3 DNA: TGTGCCAGCAGCTCTTGGGACAGCGGGGATGAGCAGTTCTTC.

The chain carries TRBV7-2 and TRBJ1-5, with 7 bases aligning to TRBD1. The J segment lost 4 bases and the V segment lost 3 bases, leaving 3 bases of the junction unmatched. CDR3 size: 14 residues. The germline V gene has CDR1 SGHTA and CDR2 FQGNSA. The CDR3 bases are TGTGCCAGCAGCTTTACAGGGGATAATCAGCCCCAGCATTTT. Its translation: CASSFTGDNQPQHF.

This clonotype occurred a few times. V usage is TRBV5-1 and J usage is TRBJ1-5, with D possibly TRBD1 on 5 matching bases. Trimming took 0 bases from V and 4 from J, leaving 11 bases between them. The CDR3 has 15 residues. Germline CDR1 is SGHRS and CDR2 is YFSETQ. Written as DNA, the CDR3 is TGCGCCAGCAGCTTGGAAGGGACCCAGAATCAGCCCCAGCATTTT. Translating gives CASSLEGTQNQPQHF.

This clonotype turned up a few times. The rearrangement uses TRBV7-3 and TRBJ2-1; TRBD2 is a possible D gene (6 bases). The CDR3 has 13 amino acids. V was clipped by 1 base and J by 10 bases, with 11 bases between them. The germline V gene encodes CDR1 SGHTA and CDR2 FQGTGA. The DNA of the CDR3 is TGTGCCAGCAGCTTAATTCCGGAGGGGGAGCAGTTCTTC. This encodes CASSLIPEGEQFF.

The gene calls are TRBV28 and TRBJ2-7; the D gene is possibly TRBD1 (6 bases). Trimming removed 5 bases at V and 7 bases at J, with 15 bases between. Germline lookup yields CDR1 MDHEN and CDR2 SYDVKM. The CDR3 runs to 13 residues. CDR3 amino acids: CASSLIGGMEQYF. DNA of the CDR3: TGTGCCAGCAGTCTTATAGGGGGAATGGAGCAGTACTTC.